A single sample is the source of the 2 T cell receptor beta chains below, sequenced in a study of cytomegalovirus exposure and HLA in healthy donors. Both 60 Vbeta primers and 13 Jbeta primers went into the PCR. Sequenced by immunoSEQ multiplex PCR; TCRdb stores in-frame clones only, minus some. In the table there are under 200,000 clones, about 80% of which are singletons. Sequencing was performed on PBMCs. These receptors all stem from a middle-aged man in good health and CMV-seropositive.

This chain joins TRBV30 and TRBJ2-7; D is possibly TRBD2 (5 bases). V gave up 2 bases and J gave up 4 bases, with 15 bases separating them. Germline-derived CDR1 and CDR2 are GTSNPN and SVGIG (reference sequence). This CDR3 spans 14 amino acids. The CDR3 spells CAWSRPFGDYEQYF. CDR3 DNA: TGTGCCTGGAGTCGGCCCTTCGGGGATTACGAGCAGTACTTC.

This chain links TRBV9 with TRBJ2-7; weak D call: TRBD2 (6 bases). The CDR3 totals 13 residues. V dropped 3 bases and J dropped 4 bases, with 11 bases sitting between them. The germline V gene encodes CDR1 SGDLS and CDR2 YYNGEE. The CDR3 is CASSGGLLYEQYF. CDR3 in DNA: TGTGCCAGCAGCGGGGGACTTCTATACGAGCAGTACTTC.